Sequencing of this TCR beta chain was carried out in a study of cytomegalovirus exposure and HLA in healthy donors. The CDR3 length is 16 residues. Germline lookup yields CDR1 SGHRS and CDR2 YFSETQ. V lost 0 bases to trimming and J lost 2 bases, with 11 bases between them. The primer mix had 60 Vbeta and 13 Jbeta primers. This table comes from immunoSEQ multiplex PCR, and its TCRdb copy is limited to in-frame clones, with some not included. Of around 190,000 clones in the sample, 79% are singletons; the top ten hold 4.4%. Comment on this clone: Other nucleotide sequences in the sample specify the same CDR3.

The sample consisted of PBMCs. The chain recombines TRBV5-1 with TRBJ2-2, with a weak D call TRBD2 (6 bases). The TCR originated in a woman younger than 45 in good health and CMV-seropositive. The CDR3 loop is CASSLVVSGNTGELFF. CDR3 in DNA: TGCGCCAGCAGCTTGGTCGTTAGCGGAAACACCGGGGAGCTGTTTTTT.